This entry lists 7 T cell receptor beta chains sequenced from one sample in a study of T cells in Graves' hyperthyroidism and ophthalmopathy. RNA transcripts were the template for amplifying TCR beta CDR3 regions. First-round RT-PCR of the TCR CDR3 relied on the HTBI primer set. TCRdb processed the multiplex PCR reads anew with MiXCR; each CDR3 protein has one entry. The repertoire consists of hundreds of thousands of distinct CDR3 sequences, with less than 20% occurring once and the leading ten covering under 40%. Sequencing input: blood. The receptor set was obtained from a man in his fifties or sixties with Graves' ophthalmopathy.

V gene TRBV20-1 combines with J gene TRBJ2-7, with D unclear. The CDR3 spans 13 residues. Germline CDR1 reads DFQATT; CDR2 reads SNEGSKA (reference sequence). V gave up 3 bases and J gave up 2 bases, with 11 bases separating them. The CDR3 loop reads CSARREMAYEQYF. CDR3 sequence (DNA): TGCAGTGCTAGGAGAGAAATGGCCTACGAGCAGTACTTC.

This clonotype has a count of ten or more. The rearrangement uses TRBV30 and TRBJ2-7, with TRBD1 matching 9 bases. V lost 3 bases, J lost 3 bases, and 24 bases stayed unmatched. Germline lookup yields CDR1 GTSNPN and CDR2 SVGIG (reference sequence). CDR3 size: 20 residues. For the CDR3, the DNA is TGTGCCTGGAGCCCTCCCCGGATGGGGACAGGGCGGCTAGCGGACTACGAGCAGTACTTC. Translating it yields CAWSPPRMGTGRLADYEQYF.

The genes are TRBV29-1 and TRBJ1-5; D may be TRBD1 (6 bases). V was clipped by 7 bases and J by 0 bases, with 7 bases between them. Germline values: CDR1 SQVTM, CDR2 ANQGSEA. The CDR3 extends over 12 amino acids. The CDR3 sequence is CSGRGSNQPQHF. The CDR3 nucleotides read TGCAGCGGCAGGGGTAGCAATCAGCCCCAGCATTTT.

The V and J genes are TRBV28 and TRBJ2-5, with 8 bases identical to TRBD2. The V and J ends lost 1 base and 0 bases, in that order; junction bases with no gene match: 16. The germline CDR1 and CDR2 sequences are MDHEN and SYDVKM. The CDR3 is 20 residues long. DNA for the CDR3: TGTGCCAGCAGTTTATCATCCGGGGGCGGGGGGACACGATACCAAGAGACCCAGTACTTC. Translated: CASSLSSGGGGTRYQETQYF. Full variable domain (rest looked up from reference TRBV28 and TRBJ2-5): DVKVTQSSRYLVKRTGEKVFLECVQDMDHENMFWYRQDPGLGLRLIYFSYDVKMKEKGDIPEGYSVSREKKERFSLILESASTNQTSMYLCASSLSSGGGGTRYQETQYFGPGTRLLVL.

This clonotype was detected many times. The rearrangement links TRBV7-2 to TRBJ2-7; D unclear. V was pared by 5 bases and J by 3 bases, with 14 bases between. This CDR3 has 14 amino acids. CDR1 and CDR2 (germline): SGHTA, FQGNSA. CDR3 bases: TGTGCCAGCAGCCGACCCGATGTATTCTACGAGCAGTACTTC. It translates to CASSRPDVFYEQYF.

This clonotype occurred many times. The V call is TRBV5-1, the J call TRBJ1-1, with TRBD1 matching over 8 bases. Germline CDR1 is SGHRS and CDR2 is YFSETQ. This CDR3 has 16 residues. V lost 4 bases, J lost 0 bases, and 8 bases stayed unmatched. CDR3 region: CASSLTGARMNTEAFF. CDR3 DNA sequence: TGCGCCAGCAGCCTGACAGGGGCCCGTATGAACACTGAAGCTTTCTTT.

This clonotype showed up many times. The chain joins TRBV7-6 to TRBJ1-2; the D is unclear. This CDR3 is built from 12 residues. The germline V gene encodes CDR1 SGHVS and CDR2 FNYEAQ. CDR3 nucleotides: TGTGCGAGCTTGACCCCGGGCTATGGCTACACCTTC. Translating it yields CASLTPGYGYTF.